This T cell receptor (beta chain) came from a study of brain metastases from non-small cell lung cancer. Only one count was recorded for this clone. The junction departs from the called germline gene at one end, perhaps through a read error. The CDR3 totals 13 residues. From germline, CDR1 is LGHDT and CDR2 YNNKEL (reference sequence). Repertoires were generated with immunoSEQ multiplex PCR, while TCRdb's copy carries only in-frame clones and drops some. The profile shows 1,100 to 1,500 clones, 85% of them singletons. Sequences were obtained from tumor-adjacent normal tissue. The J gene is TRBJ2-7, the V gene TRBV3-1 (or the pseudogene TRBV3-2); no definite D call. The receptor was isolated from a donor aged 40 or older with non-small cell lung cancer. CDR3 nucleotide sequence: TGTGCCAACAGCCAAGATCGGGCCGACGAGCAGTACTTC. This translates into CANSQDRADEQYF.